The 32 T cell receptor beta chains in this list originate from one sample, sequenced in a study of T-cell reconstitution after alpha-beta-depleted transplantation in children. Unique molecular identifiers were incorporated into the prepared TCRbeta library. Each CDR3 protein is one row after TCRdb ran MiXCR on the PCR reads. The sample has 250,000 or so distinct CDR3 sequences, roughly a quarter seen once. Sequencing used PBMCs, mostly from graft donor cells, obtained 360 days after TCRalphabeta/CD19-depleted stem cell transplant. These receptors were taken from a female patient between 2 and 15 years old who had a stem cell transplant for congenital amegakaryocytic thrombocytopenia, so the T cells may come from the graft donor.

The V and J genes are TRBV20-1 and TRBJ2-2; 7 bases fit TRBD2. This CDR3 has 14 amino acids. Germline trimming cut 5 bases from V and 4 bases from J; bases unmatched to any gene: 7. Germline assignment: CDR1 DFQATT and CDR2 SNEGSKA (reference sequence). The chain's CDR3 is CSAAGLGATGELFF. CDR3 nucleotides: TGCAGTGCTGCCGGACTAGGGGCCACCGGGGAGCTGTTTTTT.

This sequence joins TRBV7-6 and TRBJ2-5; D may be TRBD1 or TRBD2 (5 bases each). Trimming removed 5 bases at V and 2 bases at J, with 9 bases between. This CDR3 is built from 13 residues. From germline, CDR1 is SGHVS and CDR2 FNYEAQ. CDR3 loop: CASSGGIQETQYF. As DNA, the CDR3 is TGTGCCAGCAGCGGGGGTATACAAGAGACCCAGTACTTC.

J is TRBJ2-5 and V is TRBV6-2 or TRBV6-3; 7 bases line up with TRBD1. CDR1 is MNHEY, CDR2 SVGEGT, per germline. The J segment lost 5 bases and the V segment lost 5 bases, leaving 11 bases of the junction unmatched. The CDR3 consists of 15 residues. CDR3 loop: CASSIGDRDLETQYF. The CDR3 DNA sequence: TGTGCCAGCAGTATTGGAGACAGGGACCTTGAGACCCAGTACTTC.

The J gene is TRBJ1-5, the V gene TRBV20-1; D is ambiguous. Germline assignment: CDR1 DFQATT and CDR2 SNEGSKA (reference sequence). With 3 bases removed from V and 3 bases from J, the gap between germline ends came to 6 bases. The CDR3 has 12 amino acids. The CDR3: CSARQFNQPQHF. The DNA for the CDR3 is TGCAGTGCTAGGCAGTTCAATCAGCCCCAGCATTTT.

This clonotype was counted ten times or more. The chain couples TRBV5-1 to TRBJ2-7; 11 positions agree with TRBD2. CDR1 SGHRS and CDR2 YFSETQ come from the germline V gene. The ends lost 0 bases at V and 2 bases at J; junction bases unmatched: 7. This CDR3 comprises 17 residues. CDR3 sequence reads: CASSLDTSGSVAYEQYF. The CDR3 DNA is TGCGCCAGCAGCTTGGATACTAGCGGGAGTGTAGCCTACGAGCAGTACTTC.

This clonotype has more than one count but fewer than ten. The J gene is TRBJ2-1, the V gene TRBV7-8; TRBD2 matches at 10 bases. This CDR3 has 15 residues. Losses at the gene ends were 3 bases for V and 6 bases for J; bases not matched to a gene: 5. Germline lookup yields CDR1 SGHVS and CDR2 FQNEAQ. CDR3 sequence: CASSFFLAGVNEQFF. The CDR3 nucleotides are TGTGCCAGCAGCTTTTTTCTAGCGGGAGTCAATGAGCAGTTCTTC. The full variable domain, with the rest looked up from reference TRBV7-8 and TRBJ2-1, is GAGVSQSPRYKVAKRGQDVALRCDPISGHVSLFWYQQALGQGPEFLTYFQNEAQLDKSGLPSDRFFAERPEGSVSTLKIQRTQQEDSAVYLCASSFFLAGVNEQFFGPGTRLTVL.

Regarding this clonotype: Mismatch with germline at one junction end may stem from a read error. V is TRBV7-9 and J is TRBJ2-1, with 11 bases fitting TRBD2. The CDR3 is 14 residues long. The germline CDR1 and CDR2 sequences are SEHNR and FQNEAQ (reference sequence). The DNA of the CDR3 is TGTGCCAGAAGCTTTGGACTAGCGGGTAATGAGCAGTTCTTC. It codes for CARSFGLAGNEQFF. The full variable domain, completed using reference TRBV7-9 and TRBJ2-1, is DTGVSQNPRHKITKRGQNVTFRCDPISEHNRLYWYRQTLGQGPEFLTYFQNEAQLEKSRLLSDRFSAERPKGSFSTLEIQRTEQGDSAMYLCARSFGLAGNEQFFGPGTRLTVL.

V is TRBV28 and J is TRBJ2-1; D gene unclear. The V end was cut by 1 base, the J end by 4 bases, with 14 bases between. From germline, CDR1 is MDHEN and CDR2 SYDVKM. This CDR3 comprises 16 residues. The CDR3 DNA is TGTGCCAGCAGTTTATATTCCCGGCCCAGATACAATGAGCAGTTCTTC. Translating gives CASSLYSRPRYNEQFF.

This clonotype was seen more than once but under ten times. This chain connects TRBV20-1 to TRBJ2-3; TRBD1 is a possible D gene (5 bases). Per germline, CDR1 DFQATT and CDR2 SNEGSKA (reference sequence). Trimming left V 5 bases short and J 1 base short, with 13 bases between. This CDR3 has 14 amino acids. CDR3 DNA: TGCAGTGCTCCAGGGTGGGGCGGCACAGATACGCAGTATTTT. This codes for CSAPGWGGTDTQYF.

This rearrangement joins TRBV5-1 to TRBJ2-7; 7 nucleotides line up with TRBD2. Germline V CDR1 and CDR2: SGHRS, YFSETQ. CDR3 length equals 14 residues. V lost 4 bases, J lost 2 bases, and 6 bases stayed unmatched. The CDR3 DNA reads TGCGCCAGCAGCCCCAGCGGGGCTACCTACGAGCAGTACTTC. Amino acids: CASSPSGATYEQYF.

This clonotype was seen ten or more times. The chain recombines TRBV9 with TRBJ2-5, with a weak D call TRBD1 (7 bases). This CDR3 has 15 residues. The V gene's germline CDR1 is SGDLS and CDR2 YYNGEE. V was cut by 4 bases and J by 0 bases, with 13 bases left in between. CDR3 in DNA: TGTGCCAGCAGCCCACGGGGGACAGACCAAGAGACCCAGTACTTC. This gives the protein CASSPRGTDQETQYF.

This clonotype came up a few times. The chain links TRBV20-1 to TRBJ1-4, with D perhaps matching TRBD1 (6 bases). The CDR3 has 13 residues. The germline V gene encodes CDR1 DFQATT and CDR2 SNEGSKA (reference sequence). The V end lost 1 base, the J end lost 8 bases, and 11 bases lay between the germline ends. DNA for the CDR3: TGCAGTGCTAGAGTGTCCCAGGGGGAAAAACTGTTTTTT. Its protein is CSARVSQGEKLFF.

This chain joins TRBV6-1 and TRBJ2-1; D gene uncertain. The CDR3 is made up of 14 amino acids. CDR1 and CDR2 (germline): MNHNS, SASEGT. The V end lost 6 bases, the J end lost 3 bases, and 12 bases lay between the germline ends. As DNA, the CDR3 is TGTGCCAGCAGCCCCTTTTCCGTCTACAATGAGCAGTTCTTC. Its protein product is CASSPFSVYNEQFF.

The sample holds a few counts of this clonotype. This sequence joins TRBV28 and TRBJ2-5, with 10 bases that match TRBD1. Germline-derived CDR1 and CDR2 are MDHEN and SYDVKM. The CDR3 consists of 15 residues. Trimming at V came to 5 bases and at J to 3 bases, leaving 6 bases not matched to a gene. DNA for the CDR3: TGTGCCAGCAGTCTCGGACAGGGGGGGGAAGAGACCCAGTACTTC. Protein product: CASSLGQGGEETQYF.

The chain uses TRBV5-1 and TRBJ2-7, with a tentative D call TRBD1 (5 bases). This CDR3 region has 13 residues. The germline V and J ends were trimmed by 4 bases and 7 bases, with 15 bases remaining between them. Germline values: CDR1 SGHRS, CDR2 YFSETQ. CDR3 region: CASSVTDGWEQYF. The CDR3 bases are TGCGCCAGCAGCGTGACAGACGGGTGGGAGCAGTACTTC.

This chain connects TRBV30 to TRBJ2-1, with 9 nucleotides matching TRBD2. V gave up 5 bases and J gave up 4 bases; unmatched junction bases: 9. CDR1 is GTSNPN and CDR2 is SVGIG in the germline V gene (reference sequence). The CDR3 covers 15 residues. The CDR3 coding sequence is TGTGCCTGGGGACTAGGTAGCGGGGGATACAATGAGCAGTTCTTC. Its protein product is CAWGLGSGGYNEQFF.

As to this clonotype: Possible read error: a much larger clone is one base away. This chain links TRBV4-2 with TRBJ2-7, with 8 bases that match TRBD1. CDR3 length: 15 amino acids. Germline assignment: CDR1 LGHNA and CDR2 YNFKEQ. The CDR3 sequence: CASSKGQGMSYDQYF. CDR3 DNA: TGTGCCAGCAGCAAAGGACAGGGCATGAGTTACGACCAGTACTTC.

CDR3 nucleotide sequence: TGTGCCAGCAACAGGGGGCGACTCGATGAGCAGTTCTTC. This encodes CASNRGRLDEQFF. The chain is built from TRBV6-1 and TRBJ2-1, with 9 bases lining up with TRBD1. The length of the CDR3 is 13 residues. The V and J ends lost 7 bases and 8 bases, in that order; junction bases with no gene match: 6. Per the germline V gene, CDR1 is MNHNS and CDR2 is SASEGT.

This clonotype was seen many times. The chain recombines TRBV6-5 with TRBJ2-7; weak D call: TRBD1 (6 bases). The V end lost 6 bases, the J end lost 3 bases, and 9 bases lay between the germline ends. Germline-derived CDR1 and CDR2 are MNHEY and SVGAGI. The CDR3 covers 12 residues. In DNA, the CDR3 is TGTGCCAGCAGAAAGGACAGCTACGAGCAGTACTTC. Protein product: CASRKDSYEQYF.

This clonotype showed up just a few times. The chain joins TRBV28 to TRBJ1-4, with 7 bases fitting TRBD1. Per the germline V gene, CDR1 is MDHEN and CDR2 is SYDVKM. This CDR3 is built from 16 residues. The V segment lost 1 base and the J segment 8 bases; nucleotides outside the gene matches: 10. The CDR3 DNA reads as TGTGCCAGCAGTTTATACCTGACAGGGTCGAAGGAAAAACTGTTTTTT. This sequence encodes CASSLYLTGSKEKLFF.

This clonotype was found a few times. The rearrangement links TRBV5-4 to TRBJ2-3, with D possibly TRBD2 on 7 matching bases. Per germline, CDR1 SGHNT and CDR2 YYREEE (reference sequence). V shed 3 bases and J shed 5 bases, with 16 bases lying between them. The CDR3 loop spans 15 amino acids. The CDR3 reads CASSSRGTTLDTQYF. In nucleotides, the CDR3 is TGTGCCAGCAGCTCGAGGGGGACTACCCTAGATACGCAGTATTTT.

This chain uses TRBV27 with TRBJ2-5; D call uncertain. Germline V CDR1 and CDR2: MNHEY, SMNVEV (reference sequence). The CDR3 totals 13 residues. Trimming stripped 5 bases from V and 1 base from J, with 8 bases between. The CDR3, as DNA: TGTGCCAGCAGTCCAGAACTCCAAGAGACCCAGTACTTC. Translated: CASSPELQETQYF.

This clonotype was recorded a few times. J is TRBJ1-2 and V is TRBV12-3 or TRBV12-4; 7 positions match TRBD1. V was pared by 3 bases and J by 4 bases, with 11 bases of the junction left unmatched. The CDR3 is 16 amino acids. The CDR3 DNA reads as TGTGCCAGCAGTTTGAACAGGGGAGCCGTTTTCTATGGCTACACCTTC. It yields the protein CASSLNRGAVFYGYTF.

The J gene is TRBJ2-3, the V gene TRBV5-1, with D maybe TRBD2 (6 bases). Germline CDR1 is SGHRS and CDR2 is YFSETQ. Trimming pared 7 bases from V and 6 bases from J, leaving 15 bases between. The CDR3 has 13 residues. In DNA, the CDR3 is TGCGCCAGCGGGGGGTCCCAAGGCGATACGCAGTATTTT. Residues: CASGGSQGDTQYF.

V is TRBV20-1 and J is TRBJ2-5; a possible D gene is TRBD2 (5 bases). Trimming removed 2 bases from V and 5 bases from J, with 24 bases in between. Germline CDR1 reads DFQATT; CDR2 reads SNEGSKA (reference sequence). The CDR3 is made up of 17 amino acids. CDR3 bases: TGCAGTGCTAGACTCATCGGGCTTCGGGAATACGCGGAGACCCAGTACTTC. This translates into CSARLIGLREYAETQYF.

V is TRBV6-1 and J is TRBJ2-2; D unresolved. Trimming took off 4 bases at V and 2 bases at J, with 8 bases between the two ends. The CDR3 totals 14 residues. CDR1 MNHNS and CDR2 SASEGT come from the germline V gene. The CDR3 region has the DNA TGTGCCAGCAGTGGAAGAGTAAACACCGGGGAGCTGTTTTTT. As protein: CASSGRVNTGELFF.

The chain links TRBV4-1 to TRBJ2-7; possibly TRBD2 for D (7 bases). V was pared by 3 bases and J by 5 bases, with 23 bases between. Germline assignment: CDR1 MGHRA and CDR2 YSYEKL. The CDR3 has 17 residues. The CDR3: CASSQVQGGEGWNEQYF. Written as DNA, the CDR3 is TGCGCCAGCAGCCAGGTACAGGGTGGGGAGGGATGGAACGAGCAGTACTTC.

The CDR3 DNA reads TGTGCCAGCAGTTTAGCCAGGACAGGGGGCACTGAAGCTTTCTTT. Translation: CASSLARTGGTEAFF. V is TRBV12-3 or TRBV12-4 and J is TRBJ1-1; 10 nucleotides match TRBD1. J gave up 4 bases and V 0 bases, and 2 bases lay outside the gene matches. This CDR3 comprises 15 residues.

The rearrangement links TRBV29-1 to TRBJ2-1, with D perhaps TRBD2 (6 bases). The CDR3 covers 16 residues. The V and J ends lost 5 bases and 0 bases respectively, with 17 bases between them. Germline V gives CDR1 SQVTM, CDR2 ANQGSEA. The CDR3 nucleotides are TGCAGCGTTAAACGGGGTCTGCGGGACTCCTACAATGAGCAGTTCTTC. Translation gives CSVKRGLRDSYNEQFF.

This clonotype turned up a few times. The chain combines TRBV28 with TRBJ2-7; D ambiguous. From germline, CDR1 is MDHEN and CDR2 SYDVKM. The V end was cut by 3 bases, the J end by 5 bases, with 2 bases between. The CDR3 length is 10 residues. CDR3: CASSFHEQYF. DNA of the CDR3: TGTGCCAGCAGTTTCCACGAGCAGTACTTC.

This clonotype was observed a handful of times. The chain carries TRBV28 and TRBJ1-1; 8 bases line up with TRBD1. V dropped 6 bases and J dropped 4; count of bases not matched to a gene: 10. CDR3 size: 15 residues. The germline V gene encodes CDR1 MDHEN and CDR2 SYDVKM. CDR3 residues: CASRLFYRGVTEAFF. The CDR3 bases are TGTGCCAGCAGACTTTTCTACAGGGGGGTCACTGAAGCTTTCTTT.

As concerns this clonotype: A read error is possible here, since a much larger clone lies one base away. CDR3 residues: CAIAGSGEQYF. The DNA for the CDR3 is TGTGCCATCGCAGGGAGTGGCGAGCAGTACTTC. V and J are TRBV10-3 and TRBJ2-7, with D perhaps given as TRBD1 or TRBD2 (5 bases each). The V end lost 8 bases, the J end lost 6 bases, and 11 bases lay between the germline ends. CDR1 ENHRY and CDR2 SYGVKD come from the germline V gene. The CDR3 length is 11 residues.